The next 6 T cell receptor beta chains were all read from a single sample in a study of Graves' ophthalmopathy and Graves' hyperthyroidism. Amplified material comprised TCR beta CDR3 regions derived from RNA transcripts. HTBI primers served in a first-round RT-PCR, which a second-round multiplex PCR followed. TCRdb itself ran the multiplex PCR reads through MiXCR, one entry per CDR3 protein. The table lists 1 million to 1.3 million distinct CDR3 sequences, about 36% of them singletons. Sequencing used peripheral blood or thyroid tissue (not recorded which). These receptors all stem from an adult man with Graves' hyperthyroidism.

The chain has TRBV29-1 and TRBJ1-1; D gene uncertain. Germline V gives CDR1 SQVTM, CDR2 ANQGSEA. Deletions cut 1 base from V and 1 base from J, with 7 bases between. The CDR3 extends over 13 amino acids. CDR3 sequence reads: CSVEVNRNTEAFF. The CDR3, as DNA: TGCAGCGTTGAAGTAAACCGGAACACTGAAGCTTTCTTT.

The chain joins TRBV13 to TRBJ2-5; D ambiguous. The CDR3 has 11 residues. The V end lost 6 bases, the J end lost 7 bases, and 9 bases lay between the germline ends. The germline CDR1 and CDR2 sequences are PRHDT and FYEKMQ (reference sequence). CDR3 nucleotides: TGTGCCAGCAGTGACTCCTCGACCCAGTACTTC. It specifies CASSDSSTQYF.

The chain carries TRBV5-6 and TRBJ2-5; 14 bases are shared with TRBD2. The CDR3 spans 20 residues. The V gene's germline CDR1 is SGHDT and CDR2 YYEEEE. The ends lost 4 bases at V and 2 bases at J; junction bases unmatched: 16. CDR3 DNA sequence: TGTGCCAGCAGCCAAGAACTGACTAGCGGGGGGGCGATCGCACAAGAGACCCAGTACTTC. It is translated as CASSQELTSGGAIAQETQYF. The full variable domain, with the rest looked up from reference TRBV5-6 and TRBJ2-5, is DAGVTQSPTHLIKTRGQQVTLRCSPKSGHDTVSWYQQALGQGPQFIFQYYEEEERQRGNFPDRFSGHQFPNYSSELNVNALLLGDSALYLCASSQELTSGGAIAQETQYFGPGTRLLVL.

In its sample, this clonotype was seen a few times. This chain uses TRBV4-3 with TRBJ2-7; possibly TRBD1 or TRBD2 for D (6 bases each). Per the germline V gene, CDR1 is LGHNA and CDR2 is YSLEER. CDR3 length: 20 amino acids. The ends were cut back, 0 bases at V and 5 bases at J, with 29 bases in the middle. CDR3 sequence (DNA): TGCGCCAGCAGCCAAGATCGACCAGGGGAAGCGGGTCGGGCTAATAACGAGCAGTACTTC. It codes for CASSQDRPGEAGRANNEQYF.

The chain employs TRBV9 and TRBJ2-5; 9 positions agree with TRBD2. Trimming cost V 4 bases and J 2 bases; bases outside gene matches: 6. The CDR3 contains 15 residues. Germline V gene sequence: CDR1 SGDLS, CDR2 YYNGEE. This chain's CDR3 is CASSHSGGVQETQYF. CDR3 DNA: TGTGCCAGCAGCCATAGCGGGGGAGTACAAGAGACCCAGTACTTC.

The chain is built from TRBV7-8 and TRBJ2-7, with no clear D. Germline V gene data show CDR1 as SGHVS and CDR2 as FQNEAQ. The CDR3 is 15 residues long. V was shortened by 6 bases and J by 4 bases, with 19 bases between the two germline ends. The CDR3 here is CASRSGPLRTYEQYF. For the CDR3, the DNA is TGTGCCAGCAGGTCTGGGCCCCTTAGAACGTACGAGCAGTACTTC. Based on the CDR3 plus reference TRBV7-8 and TRBJ2-7, the full variable domain is GAGVSQSPRYKVAKRGQDVALRCDPISGHVSLFWYQQALGQGPEFLTYFQNEAQLDKSGLPSDRFFAERPEGSVSTLKIQRTQQEDSAVYLCASRSGPLRTYEQYFGPGTRLTVT.